This T cell receptor beta chain appears in the sequencing data of a study of sequential checkpoint blockade in melanoma. Study background: Arm A got nivolumab then ipilimumab; arm B the reverse, 1:1. Each arm's sequence ended with maintenance nivolumab.

Treatment specified: randomized to nivolumab then ipilimumab (arm A) or the reverse (arm B). Live CD3+CD8+ CD19− CD56− cells were sorted from PBMCs. Germline V lookup: CDR1 MGHRA, CDR2 YSYEKL. V shed 1 base and J 2 bases; nucleotides not matched to a gene: 5. This CDR3 spans 15 amino acids. Profiling relied on immunoSEQ multiplex PCR, and the TCRdb table lists in-frame clones only, not all of them. The sample consists of about 9,900 clones, approximately 71% of them appearing once. The origin of this receptor is a human donor with melanoma. This specimen consisted of CD8+ T cells sorted from blood (inferred from file names), obtained from a patient given nivolumab and ipilimumab in sequence. This rearrangement joins TRBV4-1 to TRBJ2-7; TRBD1 matches 7 bases. CDR3 protein: CASSQVRDSPYEQYF. CDR3 coding DNA: TGCGCCAGCAGCCAAGTACGGGACAGCCCCTACGAGCAGTACTTC.